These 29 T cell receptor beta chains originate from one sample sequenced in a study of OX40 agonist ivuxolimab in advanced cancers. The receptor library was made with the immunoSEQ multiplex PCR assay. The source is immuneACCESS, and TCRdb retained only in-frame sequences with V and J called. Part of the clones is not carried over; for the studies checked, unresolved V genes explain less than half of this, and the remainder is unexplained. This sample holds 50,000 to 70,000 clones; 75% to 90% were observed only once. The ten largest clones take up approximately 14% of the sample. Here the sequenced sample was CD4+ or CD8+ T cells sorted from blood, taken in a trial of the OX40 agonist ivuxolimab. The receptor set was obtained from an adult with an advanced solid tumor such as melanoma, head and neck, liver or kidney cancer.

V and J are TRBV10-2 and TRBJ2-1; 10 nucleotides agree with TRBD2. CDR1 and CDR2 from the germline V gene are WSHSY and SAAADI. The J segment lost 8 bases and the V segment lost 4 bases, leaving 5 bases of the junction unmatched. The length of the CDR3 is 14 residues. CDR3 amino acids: CASSVLAGDYEQFF. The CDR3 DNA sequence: TGCGCCAGCAGTGTGCTAGCGGGAGACTATGAGCAGTTCTTC.

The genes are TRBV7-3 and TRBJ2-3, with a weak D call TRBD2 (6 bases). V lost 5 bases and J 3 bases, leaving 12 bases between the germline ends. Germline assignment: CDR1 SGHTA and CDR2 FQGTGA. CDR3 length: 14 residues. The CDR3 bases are TGTGCCAGCAGCCCTATAGGAGGGACAGATACGCAGTATTTT. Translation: CASSPIGGTDTQYF.

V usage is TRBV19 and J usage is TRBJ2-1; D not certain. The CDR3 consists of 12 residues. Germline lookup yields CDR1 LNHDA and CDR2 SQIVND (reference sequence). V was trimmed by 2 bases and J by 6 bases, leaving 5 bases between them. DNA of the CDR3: TGTGCCAGTAGTATATCTGCCAATGAGCAGTTCTTC. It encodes CASSISANEQFF.

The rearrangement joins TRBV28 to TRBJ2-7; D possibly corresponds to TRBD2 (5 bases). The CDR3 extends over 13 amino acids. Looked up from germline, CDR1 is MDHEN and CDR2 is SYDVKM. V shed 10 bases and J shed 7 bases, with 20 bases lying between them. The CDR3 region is CATMGARPGEQYF. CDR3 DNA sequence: TGTGCCACCATGGGAGCGAGGCCGGGGGAGCAGTACTTC.

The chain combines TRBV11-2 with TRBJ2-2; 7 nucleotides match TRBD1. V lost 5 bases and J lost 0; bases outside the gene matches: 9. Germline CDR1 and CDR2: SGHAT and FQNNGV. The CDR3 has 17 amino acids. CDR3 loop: CASSPEGDSSNTGELFF. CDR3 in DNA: TGTGCCAGCAGCCCAGAGGGGGACAGCTCGAACACCGGGGAGCTGTTTTTT.

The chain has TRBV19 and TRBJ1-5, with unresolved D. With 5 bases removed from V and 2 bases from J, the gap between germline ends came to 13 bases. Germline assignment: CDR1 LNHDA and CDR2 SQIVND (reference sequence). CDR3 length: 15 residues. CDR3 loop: CASSLTEKGNQPQHF. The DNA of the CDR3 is TGTGCCAGTAGTCTCACAGAGAAGGGCAATCAGCCCCAGCATTTT.

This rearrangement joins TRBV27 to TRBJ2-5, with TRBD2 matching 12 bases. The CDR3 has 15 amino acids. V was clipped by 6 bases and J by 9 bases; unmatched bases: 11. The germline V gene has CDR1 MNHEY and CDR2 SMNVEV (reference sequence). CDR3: CASRQTSGSSGAQYF. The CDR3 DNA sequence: TGTGCCAGCAGGCAGACTAGCGGGAGTTCAGGGGCCCAGTACTTC.

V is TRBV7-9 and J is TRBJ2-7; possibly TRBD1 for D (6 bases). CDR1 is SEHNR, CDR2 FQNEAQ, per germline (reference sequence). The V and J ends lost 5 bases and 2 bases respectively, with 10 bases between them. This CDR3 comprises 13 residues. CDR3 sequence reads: CASSPRDTYEQYF. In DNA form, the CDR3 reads TGTGCCAGCAGCCCTCGGGACACCTACGAGCAGTACTTC.

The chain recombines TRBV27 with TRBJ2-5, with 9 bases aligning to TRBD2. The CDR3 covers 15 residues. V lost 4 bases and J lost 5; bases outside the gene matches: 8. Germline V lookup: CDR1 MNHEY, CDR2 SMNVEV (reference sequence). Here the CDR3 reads CASSSGLAGQETQYF. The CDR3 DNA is TGTGCCAGCAGTTCCGGCCTAGCGGGACAGGAGACCCAGTACTTC.

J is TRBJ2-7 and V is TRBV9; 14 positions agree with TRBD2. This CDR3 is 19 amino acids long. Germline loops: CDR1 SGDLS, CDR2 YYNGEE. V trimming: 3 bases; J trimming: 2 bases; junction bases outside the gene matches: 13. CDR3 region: CASSGTGTAGLAGAYEQYF. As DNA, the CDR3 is TGTGCCAGCAGCGGTACCGGGACAGCGGGACTAGCGGGAGCCTACGAGCAGTACTTC.

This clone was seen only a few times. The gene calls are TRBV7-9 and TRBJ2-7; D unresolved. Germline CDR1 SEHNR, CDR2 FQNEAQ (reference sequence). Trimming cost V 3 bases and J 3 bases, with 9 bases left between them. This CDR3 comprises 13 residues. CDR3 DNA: TGTGCCAGCAGCTTTGTTGGGGACTACGAGCAGTACTTC. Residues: CASSFVGDYEQYF. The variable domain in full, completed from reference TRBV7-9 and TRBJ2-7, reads DTGVSQNPRHKITKRGQNVTFRCDPISEHNRLYWYRQTLGQGPEFLTYFQNEAQLEKSRLLSDRFSAERPKGSFSTLEIQRTEQGDSAMYLCASSFVGDYEQYFGPGTRLTVT.

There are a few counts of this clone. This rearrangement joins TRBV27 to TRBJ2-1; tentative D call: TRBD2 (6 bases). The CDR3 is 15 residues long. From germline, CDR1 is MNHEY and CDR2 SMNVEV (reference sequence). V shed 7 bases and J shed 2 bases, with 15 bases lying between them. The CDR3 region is CASTVRAGPYNEQFF. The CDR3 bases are TGTGCCAGCACAGTCAGGGCGGGACCCTACAATGAGCAGTTCTTC.

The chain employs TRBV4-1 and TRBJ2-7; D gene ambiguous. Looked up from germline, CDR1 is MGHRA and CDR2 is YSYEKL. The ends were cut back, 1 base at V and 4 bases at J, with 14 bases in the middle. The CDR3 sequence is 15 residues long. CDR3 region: CASSQGVGKEYEQYF. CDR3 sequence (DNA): TGCGCCAGCAGCCAAGGGGTAGGGAAGGAGTACGAGCAGTACTTC.

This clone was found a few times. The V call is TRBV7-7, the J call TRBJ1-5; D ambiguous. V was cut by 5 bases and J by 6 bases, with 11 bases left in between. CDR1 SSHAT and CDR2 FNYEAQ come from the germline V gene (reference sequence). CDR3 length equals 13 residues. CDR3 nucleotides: TGTGCCAGCAGCCCCAGGTTGGGTCAGCCCCAGCATTTT. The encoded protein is CASSPRLGQPQHF.

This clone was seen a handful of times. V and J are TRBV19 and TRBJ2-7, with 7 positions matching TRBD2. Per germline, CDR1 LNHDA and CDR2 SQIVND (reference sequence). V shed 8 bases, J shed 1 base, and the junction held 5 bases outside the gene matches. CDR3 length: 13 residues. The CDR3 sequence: CASSLADSYEQYF. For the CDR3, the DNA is TGTGCCAGTTCGCTAGCGGATTCCTACGAGCAGTACTTC.

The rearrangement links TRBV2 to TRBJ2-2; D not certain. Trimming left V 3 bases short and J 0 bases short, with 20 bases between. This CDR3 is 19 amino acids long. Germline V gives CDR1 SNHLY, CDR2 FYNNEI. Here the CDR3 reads CASSDPSQDRDANTGELFF. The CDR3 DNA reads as TGTGCCAGCAGTGATCCGAGCCAGGACCGTGACGCGAACACCGGGGAGCTGTTTTTT.

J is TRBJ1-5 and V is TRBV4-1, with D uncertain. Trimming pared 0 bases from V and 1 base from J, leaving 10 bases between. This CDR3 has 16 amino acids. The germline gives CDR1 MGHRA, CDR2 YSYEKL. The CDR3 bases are TGCGCCAGCAGCCAAGATAAGGCTATAAGCAATCAGCCCCAGCATTTT. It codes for CASSQDKAISNQPQHF.

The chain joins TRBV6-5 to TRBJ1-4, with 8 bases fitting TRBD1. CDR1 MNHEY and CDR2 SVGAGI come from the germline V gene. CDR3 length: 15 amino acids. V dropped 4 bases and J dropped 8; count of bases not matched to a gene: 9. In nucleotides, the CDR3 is TGTGCCAGCAGTTCCACCGGGACAGGAGCCGAAAAACTGTTTTTT. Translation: CASSSTGTGAEKLFF.

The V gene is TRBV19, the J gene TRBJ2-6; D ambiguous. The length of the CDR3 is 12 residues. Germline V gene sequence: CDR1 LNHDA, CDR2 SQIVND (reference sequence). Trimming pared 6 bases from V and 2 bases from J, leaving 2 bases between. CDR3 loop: CASRAGANVLTF. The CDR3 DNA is TGTGCCAGTAGGGCTGGGGCCAACGTCCTGACTTTC.

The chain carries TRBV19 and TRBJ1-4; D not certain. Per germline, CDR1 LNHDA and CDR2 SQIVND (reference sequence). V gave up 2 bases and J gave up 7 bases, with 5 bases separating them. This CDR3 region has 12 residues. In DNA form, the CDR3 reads TGTGCCAGTAGTATATCAATTGAAAAACTGTTTTTT. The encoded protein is CASSISIEKLFF.

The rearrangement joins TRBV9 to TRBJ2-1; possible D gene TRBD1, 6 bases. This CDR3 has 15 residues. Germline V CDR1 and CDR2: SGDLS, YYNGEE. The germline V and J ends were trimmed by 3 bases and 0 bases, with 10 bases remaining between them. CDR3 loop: CASSAGTRSYNEQFF. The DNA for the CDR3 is TGTGCCAGCAGCGCCGGGACACGCTCCTACAATGAGCAGTTCTTC.

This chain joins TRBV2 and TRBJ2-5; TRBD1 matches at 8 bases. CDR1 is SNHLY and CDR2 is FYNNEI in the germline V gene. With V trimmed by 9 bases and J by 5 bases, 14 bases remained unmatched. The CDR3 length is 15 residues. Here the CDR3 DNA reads TGTGCCAGTTTCAGTCACAGGGGGGTCGGGGAGACCCAGTACTTC. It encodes CASFSHRGVGETQYF.

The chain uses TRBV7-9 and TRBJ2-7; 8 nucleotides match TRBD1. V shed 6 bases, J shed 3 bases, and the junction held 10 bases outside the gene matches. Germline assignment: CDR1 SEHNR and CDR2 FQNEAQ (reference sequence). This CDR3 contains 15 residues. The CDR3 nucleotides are TGTGCCAGCAGACCAGTAGTGGACAGGGACTACGAGCAGTACTTC. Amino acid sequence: CASRPVVDRDYEQYF.

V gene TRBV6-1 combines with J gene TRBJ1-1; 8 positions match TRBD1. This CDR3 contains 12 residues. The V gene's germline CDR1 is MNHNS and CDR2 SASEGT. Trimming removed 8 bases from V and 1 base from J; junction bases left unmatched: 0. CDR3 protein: CASGQGNTEAFF. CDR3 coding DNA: TGTGCCAGCGGACAGGGGAACACTGAAGCTTTCTTT.

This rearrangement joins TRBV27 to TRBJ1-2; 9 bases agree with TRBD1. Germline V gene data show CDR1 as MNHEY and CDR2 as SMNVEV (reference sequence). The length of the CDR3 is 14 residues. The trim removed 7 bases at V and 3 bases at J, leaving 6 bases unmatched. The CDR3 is CASTAQGAYYGYTF. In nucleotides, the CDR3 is TGTGCCAGCACCGCACAGGGGGCTTACTATGGCTACACCTTC.

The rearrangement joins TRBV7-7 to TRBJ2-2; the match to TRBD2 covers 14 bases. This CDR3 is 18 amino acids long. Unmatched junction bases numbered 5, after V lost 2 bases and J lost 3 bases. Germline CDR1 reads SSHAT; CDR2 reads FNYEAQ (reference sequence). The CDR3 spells CASSLRTSGRTDTGELFF. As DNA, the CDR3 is TGTGCCAGCAGCTTACGGACTAGCGGGAGGACGGACACCGGGGAGCTGTTTTTT.

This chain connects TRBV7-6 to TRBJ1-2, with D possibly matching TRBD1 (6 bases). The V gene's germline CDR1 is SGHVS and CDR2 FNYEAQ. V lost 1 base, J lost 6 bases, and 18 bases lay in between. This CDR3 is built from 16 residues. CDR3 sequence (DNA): TGTGCCAGCAGCTTAGAGTCCGGGGGCTCCTGGGATGGCTACACCTTC. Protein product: CASSLESGGSWDGYTF.

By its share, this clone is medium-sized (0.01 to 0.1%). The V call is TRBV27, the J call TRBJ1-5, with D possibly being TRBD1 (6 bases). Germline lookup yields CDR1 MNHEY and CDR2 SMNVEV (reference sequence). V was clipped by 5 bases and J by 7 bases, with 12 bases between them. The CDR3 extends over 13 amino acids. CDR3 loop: CASSNLQGQPQHF. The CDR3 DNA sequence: TGTGCCAGCAGTAATCTACAGGGACAGCCCCAGCATTTT.

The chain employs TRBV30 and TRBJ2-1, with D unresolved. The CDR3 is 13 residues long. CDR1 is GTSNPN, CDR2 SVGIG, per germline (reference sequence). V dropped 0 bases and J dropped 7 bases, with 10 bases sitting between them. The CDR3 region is CAWSVTRINEQFF. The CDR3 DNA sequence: TGTGCCTGGAGTGTAACGAGGATTAATGAGCAGTTCTTC. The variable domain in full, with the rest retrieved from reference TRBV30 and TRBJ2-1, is SQTIHQWPATLVQPVGSPLSLECTVEGTSNPNLYWYRQAAGRGLQLLFYSVGIGQISSEVPQNLSASRPQDRQFILSSKKLLLSDSGFYLCAWSVTRINEQFFGPGTRLTVL.